Shown below are 26 T cell receptor beta chains from a single sample sequenced in a study of identical twins. TCRdb passed the 5' RACE reads through MiXCR, listing each CDR3 protein once. The sample consists of roughly 750,000 distinct CDR3 sequences, around 20% of them appearing once. This sample also appeared in a second study, on T cells expressing NK-cell markers.

Sequencing input: PBMCs. Source of these receptors: a woman aged 18-30 years in good health.

This clonotype was recorded a few times. In nucleotides, the CDR3 is TGCGCCAGCAGCTTGGGACAGGGGACAACCTACGAGCAGTACTTC. Protein: CASSLGQGTTYEQYF. The chain has TRBV5-1 and TRBJ2-7, with TRBD1 matching 8 bases. V gave up 0 bases and J gave up 2 bases; unmatched junction bases: 4. The length of the CDR3 is 15 residues. Germline V gene sequence: CDR1 SGHRS, CDR2 YFSETQ.

This clonotype was recorded at least ten times. V is TRBV5-1 and J is TRBJ2-1; 7 bases fit TRBD2. The V segment lost 1 base and the J segment 4 bases; nucleotides outside the gene matches: 8. The length of the CDR3 is 16 residues. Germline V gives CDR1 SGHRS, CDR2 YFSETQ. The DNA of the CDR3 is TGCGCCAGCAGCTTGTGGGGCGGGAGATCGTACAATGAGCAGTTCTTC. It translates to CASSLWGGRSYNEQFF. The full variable domain, its missing parts supplied by reference TRBV5-1 and TRBJ2-1, is KAGVTQTPRYLIKTRGQQVTLSCSPISGHRSVSWYQQTPGQGLQFLFEYFSETQRNKGNFPGRFSGRQFSNSRSEMNVSTLELGDSALYLCASSLWGGRSYNEQFFGPGTRLTVL.

This chain links TRBV5-1 with TRBJ2-3; 7 bases match TRBD1. V was pared by 7 bases and J by 0 bases, with 8 bases of the junction left unmatched. Per germline, CDR1 SGHRS and CDR2 YFSETQ. This CDR3 spans 15 amino acids. For the CDR3, the DNA is TGCGCCAGCCGAACAGGGGTTACTAGCACAGATACGCAGTATTTT. This encodes CASRTGVTSTDTQYF.

V usage is TRBV9 and J usage is TRBJ2-7; possibly TRBD2 for D (5 bases). The germline V gene encodes CDR1 SGDLS and CDR2 YYNGEE. V lost 4 bases, J lost 5 bases, and 10 bases lay in between. The CDR3 is 12 residues long. CDR3 protein: CASSPSLDEQYF. Here the CDR3 DNA reads TGTGCCAGCAGCCCCTCACTAGACGAGCAGTACTTC.

This clonotype was detected only a few times. This chain links TRBV6-5 with TRBJ2-7; possible D gene TRBD2, 6 bases. Germline V CDR1 and CDR2: MNHEY, SVGAGI. The ends were cut back, 0 bases at V and 7 bases at J, with 13 bases in the middle. There are 14 residues in the CDR3. The CDR3 DNA sequence: TGTGCCAGCAGTTACTCGATCTCGGCGGGGGAGCAGTACTTC. Protein product: CASSYSISAGEQYF.

Details on this clonotype: It may be a read error: a sequence one base away is much more abundant. CDR3 region: CASTPTDTQYF. The CDR3 DNA sequence: TGTGCCAGCACTCCCACAGATACGCAGTATTTT. The chain recombines TRBV2 with TRBJ2-3, with D hard to call. Trimming stripped 7 bases from V and 2 bases from J, with 4 bases between. The CDR3 has 11 amino acids. CDR1 is SNHLY and CDR2 is FYNNEI in the germline V gene.

This chain uses TRBV6-1 with TRBJ2-1; 8 nucleotides agree with TRBD2. CDR1 MNHNS and CDR2 SASEGT come from the germline V gene. This CDR3 region has 14 residues. Trimming cost V 2 bases and J 3 bases; bases outside gene matches: 0. The chain's CDR3 is CASSESGSYNEQFF. As DNA, the CDR3 is TGTGCCAGCAGTGAAAGCGGGAGCTACAATGAGCAGTTCTTC.

There are a few counts of this clonotype. Germline is not matched at one junction end, which may reflect a read error. The chain employs TRBV20-1 and TRBJ2-7, with a possible D match to TRBD2 (6 bases). Per the germline V gene, CDR1 is DFQATT and CDR2 is SNEGSKA (reference sequence). This CDR3 has 10 residues. The CDR3 region has the DNA TGCAGTGCTAAAATAGCGGCGGTCGGCTTC. As protein: CSAKIAAVGF.

This clonotype was detected a few times. The chain uses TRBV3-1 and TRBJ2-5; tentative D call: TRBD2 (7 bases). Between the trimmed V and J ends, which lost 3 bases and 5 bases, there was a span of 16 bases. Germline values: CDR1 LGHDT, CDR2 YNNKEL (reference sequence). CDR3 length: 15 amino acids. The CDR3 nucleotides are TGTGCCAGCAGCCACCCCAAGGGGGGAGGGGAGACCCAGTACTTC. This translates into CASSHPKGGGETQYF.

This clonotype has ten or more counts. The V and J genes are TRBV12-3 or TRBV12-4 and TRBJ1-5; D is ambiguous. Trimming stripped 3 bases from V and 5 bases from J, with 11 bases between. The CDR3 runs to 14 residues. CDR3 loop: CASSFQVEYQPQHF. CDR3 bases: TGTGCCAGCAGTTTCCAGGTGGAATATCAGCCCCAGCATTTT.

Written as DNA, the CDR3 is TGTGCCAGCAGCTTACTCACCGGCGCCGAGCAGTACTTC. Translation: CASSLLTGAEQYF. The chain employs TRBV7-3 and TRBJ2-7; no firm D call. In germline, CDR1 is SGHTA, CDR2 FQGTGA. This CDR3 region has 13 residues. V dropped 2 bases and J dropped 6 bases, with 11 bases sitting between them.

This chain connects TRBV21-1 to TRBJ2-7; no check of the table's D call, TRBD1, against the DNA was made. TRBV21-1 is noted as a pseudogene. This CDR3 contains 14 residues. CDR3 coding DNA: TGTGCCACCCTGGGGGAAAATCTCTCCTACGAGCAGTACTTC. It is translated as CATLGENLSYEQYF.

This clonotype was counted at least ten times. This rearrangement joins TRBV20-1 to TRBJ2-1; D might be TRBD2 (6 bases). V was trimmed by 3 bases and J by 10 bases, leaving 25 bases between them. CDR3 length equals 16 residues. The germline V gene encodes CDR1 DFQATT and CDR2 SNEGSKA (reference sequence). The CDR3 bases are TGCAGTGCTAGCACCGAGGTGGGAGGCCTGACGAAAGAGCAGTTCTTC. Amino acid sequence: CSASTEVGGLTKEQFF.

V usage is TRBV6-8 and J usage is TRBJ2-7; 9 positions match TRBD2. V dropped 2 bases and J dropped 11; count of bases not matched to a gene: 10. Germline V gene sequence: CDR1 MNHGY, CDR2 SAAAGT. This CDR3 has 14 amino acids. This chain's CDR3 is CASSYGREGPTEYF. DNA of the CDR3: TGTGCCAGCAGTTACGGGCGGGAGGGTCCTACGGAGTACTTC.

The chain couples TRBV5-5 to TRBJ1-5, with TRBD1 as a possible D gene (6 bases). The germline V and J ends were trimmed by 3 bases and 5 bases, with 9 bases remaining between them. Germline V gives CDR1 SGHKS, CDR2 YYEKEE (reference sequence). The CDR3 sequence is 13 residues long. CDR3 in DNA: TGTGCCAGCAGCTGGGACACTGATCAGCCCCAGCATTTT. Its protein product is CASSWDTDQPQHF.

This clonotype has a handful of counts. The CDR3 sequence is CASSQGGGVETQYF. CDR3 in DNA: TGTGCCAGCAGCCAAGGAGGGGGGGTTGAGACCCAGTACTTC. This chain links TRBV28 with TRBJ2-5, with D possibly matching TRBD2 (7 bases). The V end lost 6 bases, the J end lost 5 bases, and 16 bases lay between the germline ends. Germline lookup yields CDR1 MDHEN and CDR2 SYDVKM. The CDR3 is made up of 14 amino acids.

The gene calls are TRBV20-1 and TRBJ2-7, with D perhaps assigned TRBD1 or TRBD2 (5 bases each). CDR1 DFQATT and CDR2 SNEGSKA come from the germline V gene (reference sequence). The length of the CDR3 is 12 residues. V gave up 5 bases and J gave up 6 bases, with 14 bases separating them. Here the CDR3 reads CSAARDRLEQYF. The CDR3 DNA sequence: TGCAGTGCTGCCCGGGACCGCCTCGAGCAGTACTTC.

This clonotype was recorded a few times. The gene calls are TRBV29-1 and TRBJ2-5, with D perhaps being TRBD1 or TRBD2 (5 bases each). V was shortened by 8 bases and J by 0 bases, with 16 bases between the two germline ends. The CDR3 is 14 amino acids. The germline V gene encodes CDR1 SQVTM and CDR2 ANQGSEA. The CDR3 sequence is CSTRDGSYQETQYF. The CDR3 nucleotides are TGCAGCACAAGGGACGGATCGTACCAAGAGACCCAGTACTTC.

V is TRBV7-9 and J is TRBJ2-1; 11 bases fit TRBD1. CDR1 is SEHNR and CDR2 is FQNEAQ in the germline V gene (reference sequence). V shed 4 bases and J 10 bases; nucleotides not matched to a gene: 9. The CDR3 totals 15 residues. The CDR3 DNA follows: TGTGCCAGCAGCTCGACCCGGGACAGGGGGGACGAGCAGTTCTTC. This sequence encodes CASSSTRDRGDEQFF. Looking up the rest from reference TRBV7-9 and TRBJ2-1 gives the full variable domain: DTGVSQNPRHKITKRGQNVTFRCDPISEHNRLYWYRQTLGQGPEFLTYFQNEAQLEKSRLLSDRFSAERPKGSFSTLEIQRTEQGDSAMYLCASSSTRDRGDEQFFGPGTRLTVL.

The chain joins TRBV29-1 to TRBJ2-1; D possibly corresponds to TRBD2 (5 bases). Germline V lookup: CDR1 SQVTM, CDR2 ANQGSEA. CDR3 length equals 14 residues. Trimming pared 6 bases from V and 8 bases from J, leaving 20 bases between. DNA for the CDR3: TGCAGCGTCGCCTCCCCCCCGGGGATGGATGAGCAGTTCTTC. This codes for CSVASPPGMDEQFF.

Only a few counts were recorded for this clonotype. The chain joins TRBV7-2 to TRBJ2-7; 11 nucleotides agree with TRBD2. V shed 4 bases and J 0 bases; nucleotides not matched to a gene: 8. The CDR3 length is 17 residues. Germline V CDR1 and CDR2: SGHTA, FQGNSA. The CDR3 sequence: CASSYASGRMSSYEQYF. The DNA of the CDR3 is TGTGCCAGCAGCTACGCTAGCGGGAGGATGAGCTCCTACGAGCAGTACTTC.

V and J are TRBV18 and TRBJ2-7; maybe TRBD1 (5 bases). The germline gives CDR1 KGHSH, CDR2 LQKENI. The V gene lost 3 bases and the J gene lost 0 bases, with 12 bases spanning the gap. The CDR3 has 15 amino acids. CDR3 nucleotide sequence: TGTGCCAGCTCACCCCCGACAGTGAGCTCCTACGAGCAGTACTTC. Amino acid sequence: CASSPPTVSSYEQYF.

This clonotype was recorded a few times. The rearrangement links TRBV20-1 to TRBJ1-4; 7 bases align to TRBD1. CDR3 length equals 14 residues. The J segment lost 8 bases and the V segment lost 4 bases, leaving 10 bases of the junction unmatched. CDR1 DFQATT and CDR2 SNEGSKA come from the germline V gene (reference sequence). The CDR3 spells CSATKGGGQEKLFF. The CDR3 nucleotides read TGCAGTGCTACCAAAGGAGGGGGCCAAGAAAAACTGTTTTTT.

This clonotype was found many times. The rearrangement uses TRBV6-5 and TRBJ2-3; unclear D gene. This CDR3 is 15 amino acids long. The V gene's germline CDR1 is MNHEY and CDR2 SVGAGI. Trimming shortened V by 4 bases and J by 0 bases, and 11 bases separated the two germline ends. This CDR3 is CASSSTLASTDTQYF. CDR3 coding DNA: TGTGCCAGCAGTTCGACTCTGGCGAGCACAGATACGCAGTATTTT.

This rearrangement joins TRBV29-1 to TRBJ1-1, with no clear D. The CDR3 contains 10 residues. The V and J ends lost 5 bases and 8 bases respectively, with 9 bases between them. Germline CDR1 reads SQVTM; CDR2 reads ANQGSEA. The CDR3 sequence is CSVLPAEAFF. Here the CDR3 DNA reads TGCAGCGTTCTTCCAGCGGAAGCTTTCTTT.

This clonotype appeared many times. The rearrangement links TRBV12-5 to TRBJ2-2; 10 nucleotides line up with TRBD1. The germline V gene has CDR1 LGHNT and CDR2 FRNRAP. The CDR3 consists of 15 residues. V lost 5 bases and J lost 5; bases outside the gene matches: 5. DNA for the CDR3: TGTGCTAGTGGTGCGTGGACAGGGGGGACCGGGGAGCTGTTTTTT. Its protein is CASGAWTGGTGELFF.